The clone carrying this TCR beta chain was detected ten times or more. The antigen is unknown. TCR beta CDR3 regions were amplified from RNA. With the HTBI primer set, the TCR CDR3 went through a first round of RT-PCR. Via MiXCR, TCRdb re-called the multiplex PCR reads, giving one row per CDR3 protein. The sample yields under 400,000 distinct CDR3 sequences, approximately 25% seen once. The sample is drawn from a study of T cells in Graves' hyperthyroidism and ophthalmopathy. Study-wide results and limits: In validation, the model predicted ophthalmopathy. These predictions came a median about 6.8 months before onset.

V shed 4 bases, J shed 8 bases, and the junction held 5 bases outside the gene matches. The CDR3 runs to 14 residues. Germline V lookup: CDR1 LGHDT, CDR2 YNNKEL (reference sequence). Stable Graves' hyperthyroidism denoted no ophthalmopathy progression over 18 months. Patients having uncontrolled infection, another autoimmune disease, pregnancy or lactation were not included. A roughly 10 ml volume of fresh peripheral blood provided the PBMCs. Material for sequencing was blood. The sequence came from a man aged 50 or older with Graves' hyperthyroidism. The rearrangement uses TRBV3-1 and TRBJ2-1, with 10 bases aligning to TRBD1. CDR3 sequence: CASSPRQGADEQFF. The CDR3 DNA is TGTGCCAGCAGCCCACGACAGGGGGCCGATGAGCAGTTCTTC.